These T cell receptor beta chains were read from a single sample in a study of CD8 T cells in ankylosing spondylitis. TCRdb analysed the 5' RACE reads with MiXCR anew, one entry per CDR3 protein. The sample carries over 20,000 distinct CDR3 sequences, roughly a sixth recorded once. Sequenced sample: blood. The origin of the receptors is a male donor with ankylosing spondylitis or in good health (not recorded which). CDR3s include the opening cysteine and the closing phenylalanine or tryptophan. A D gene is named only where the DNA matches it firmly. Size tells how often a clone was seen (once, few, many) or the class of an expanded clone, and some rows leave it out.

DNA	CDR3	size	V	D	J	length
TGTGCCAGCAGTTTGAGAACGGGTATGGCTTTCTTT	CASSLRTGMAFF	-	TRBV28	-	TRBJ1-1	12
TGTGCCAGCAGTTTTCAGGGAGCGGATGGCTACACCTTC	CASSFQGADGYTF	medium-sized	TRBV12-3/TRBV12-4	-	TRBJ1-2	13
TGTGCCAGCAGGGTGGGGGACATTCAGTACTTC	CASRVGDIQYF	many	TRBV12-3/TRBV12-4	-	TRBJ2-4	11
TGTGCCAGCAGCCCCCTAGGGGGAGACAATCAGCCCCAGCATTTT	CASSPLGGDNQPQHF	-	TRBV7-6	-	TRBJ1-5	15
TGCAGCGTTGTTTCATACAATGAGCAGTTCTTC	CSVVSYNEQFF	-	TRBV29-1	-	TRBJ2-1	11
TGCAGTGCTAGGGGACTAGCGGGAGGGGAGCAGTTCTTC	CSARGLAGGEQFF	many	TRBV20-1	TRBD2	TRBJ2-1	13
TGTGCCAGCAGCTTAAGGCTAGCGGGGGGCTCCACAGATACGCAGTATTTT	CASSLRLAGGSTDTQYF	-	TRBV7-6	TRBD2	TRBJ2-3	17
TGCAGTGCCGCGGGACAGCCCGGGGAGCTGTTTTTT	CSAAGQPGELFF	many	TRBV20-1	-	TRBJ2-2	12
TGTGCCACCAGCAGAGATCAGGACAGGGTCATCTACGAGCAGTACTTC	CATSRDQDRVIYEQYF	few	TRBV15	TRBD1	TRBJ2-7	16
TGCGCCAGCAGCTTGACACTAGCGGGAACCGGGGAGCTGTTTTTT	CASSLTLAGTGELFF	-	TRBV5-1	TRBD2	TRBJ2-2	15
TGTGCCAGCAGTCTCACTCTTGGAGGGGGTAATGAGCAGTTCTTC	CASSLTLGGGNEQFF	few	TRBV6-5	-	TRBJ2-1	15
TGTGCCTGGAGTGGCTACTCTGGAAACACCATATATTTT	CAWSGYSGNTIYF	-	TRBV30	-	TRBJ1-3	13
TGTGCCAGCAGTACAGTCATCTATGGCTACACCTTC	CASSTVIYGYTF	many	TRBV28	-	TRBJ1-2	12
TGCGCCAGCAGCCCGGTGGGGACTAGCACAGATACGCAGTATTTT	CASSPVGTSTDTQYF	few	TRBV5-1	-	TRBJ2-3	15
TGTGCCAGTATGCTGAGGGCCCGCAGCTCCTACGAGCAGTACTTC	CASMLRARSSYEQYF	-	TRBV28	-	TRBJ2-7	15
TGTGCCAGCAGCCCAACAGCGGTAATGAACACTGAAGCTTTCTTT	CASSPTAVMNTEAFF	few	TRBV7-9	-	TRBJ1-1	15
TGTGCCAGCAGTTTCCCGGGGAGGGGCAATGAGCAGTTCTTC	CASSFPGRGNEQFF	few	TRBV28	TRBD2	TRBJ2-1	14
TGTGCCAGCAGCTTGGGGAGGTCAGTGAACACCGGGGAGCTGTTTTTT	CASSLGRSVNTGELFF	-	TRBV5-4	-	TRBJ2-2	16
TGTGCCAGCAGCTTAGAGGCCGCAGCCGGGGAGACCCAGTACTTC	CASSLEAAAGETQYF	-	TRBV7-2	-	TRBJ2-5	15
TGCAGTGCTAGATCGCGACTAGCGGGGGCAGCGAATACGCAGTATTTT	CSARSRLAGAANTQYF	many	TRBV20-1	TRBD2	TRBJ2-3	16
TGCGCCAGCAGCTGGGACAGAAACACCGGGGAGCTGTTTTTT	CASSWDRNTGELFF	few	TRBV5-1	TRBD1	TRBJ2-2	14
TGCGCCAGCAGCCAAGAGATAGCGGGCACAGATACGCAGTATTTT	CASSQEIAGTDTQYF	once	TRBV4-3	-	TRBJ2-3	15
TGTGCCTGGAGTGTAAGAGCGGACACAGATACGCAGTATTTT	CAWSVRADTDTQYF	many	TRBV30	-	TRBJ2-3	14
TGTGCCAGCAGTTACGGGCCTAGCTTAGACAATGAGCAGTTCTTC	CASSYGPSLDNEQFF	few	TRBV6-5	-	TRBJ2-1	15
TGCAGTGCTAAGGGGCGGGGGTCCCCCTCCGGCACAGATACGCAGTATTTT	CSAKGRGSPSGTDTQYF	-	TRBV20-1	TRBD2	TRBJ2-3	17
TGTGCCAGCAGCTCCCAGATGGGGTTCGCAGATACGCAGTATTTT	CASSSQMGFADTQYF	many	TRBV7-6	-	TRBJ2-3	15
TGTGCCAGTAGTATGGCCCTTCCGGGAGGGCCGGAGACCCAGTACTTC	CASSMALPGGPETQYF	few	TRBV19	TRBD2	TRBJ2-5	16
TGTGCCAGCAGCCAAGACCCCCGGAGGCTCACAGATACGCAGTATTTT	CASSQDPRRLTDTQYF	-	TRBV3-1	-	TRBJ2-3	16
TGCGCCAGCAGCTTGGACGCCCAGTACGAGCAGTACTTC	CASSLDAQYEQYF	-	TRBV5-1	-	TRBJ2-7	13
TGTGCCAGCAGTCCCGGACCGCGGGGAGAGTTCTTC	CASSPGPRGEFF	few	TRBV6-8	-	TRBJ2-1	12
TGCGCCAGCAGCTTTATGGCGGGCCGTAACACAGATACGCAGTATTTT	CASSFMAGRNTDTQYF	many	TRBV5-1	-	TRBJ2-3	16
TGTGCCACGCTCGGACTAGCGGGAGTAGAAACCTACGAGCAGTACTTC	CATLGLAGVETYEQYF	few	TRBV6-2/TRBV6-3	TRBD2	TRBJ2-7	16
TGTGCCAGCAGCTTAGAGGGCAGCTTCCTGGGCGAGCAGTACTTC	CASSLEGSFLGEQYF	few	TRBV7-9	-	TRBJ2-7	15
TGTGCCAGCAGTTACTCCCCACAGAAGAACACAGATACGCAGTATTTT	CASSYSPQKNTDTQYF	-	TRBV6-6	-	TRBJ2-3	16
TGTGCCAGCAGCGCAAGGGGCGGGACAGGCACAGATACGCAGTATTTT	CASSARGGTGTDTQYF	few	TRBV7-2	-	TRBJ2-3	16
TGTGCCAGCAGCTTAGATTGGGGGGGCGGTGCAGATACGCAGTATTTT	CASSLDWGGGADTQYF	many	TRBV7-2	-	TRBJ2-3	16